These T cell receptor beta chains were read from a single sample in a study of blood T cell repertoires in COVID-19. Generated by immunoSEQ multiplex PCR, the TCRdb table keeps only in-frame clones and is missing some. The table has about 250,000 clones, roughly 89% seen once. Sequencing was done on a sample of peripheral blood. Receptors were obtained from a woman aged 55-70 years with COVID-19, enrolled during active disease. Both conserved end residues are trimmed from each CDR3. Size tells how often a clone was seen (once, few, many) or the class of an expanded clone, and some rows leave it out.

v_call: TRBV2; clone_size: .; j_call: TRBJ2-2; cdr3_aa: ASRPGTSGGPGELF
v_call: TRBV19; clone_size: few; j_call: TRBJ1-2; cdr3_aa: ASRRVQGYGYGYT
v_call: TRBV6-5; clone_size: .; j_call: TRBJ2-7; cdr3_aa: ASSYSTSGPYEQY
v_call: TRBV19; clone_size: .; j_call: TRBJ1-4; cdr3_aa: ASSSIQGPNEKLF
v_call: TRBV5-4; clone_size: .; j_call: TRBJ1-4; cdr3_aa: ASSFVGDEKLF
v_call: TRBV4-2; clone_size: .; j_call: TRBJ2-2; cdr3_aa: ASSGGGPTGELF
v_call: TRBV5-1; clone_size: few; j_call: TRBJ1-1; cdr3_aa: ASSLDGGGTEAF
v_call: TRBV6-1; clone_size: .; j_call: TRBJ2-7; cdr3_aa: ASSEQPGGDGLYEQY
v_call: TRBV7-9; clone_size: .; j_call: TRBJ1-1; cdr3_aa: ASSVTGLRLAEAF
v_call: TRBV9; clone_size: .; j_call: TRBJ2-1; cdr3_aa: ASSVSTGAYNEQF
v_call: TRBV10-3; clone_size: .; j_call: TRBJ2-7; cdr3_aa: AIRRDRGHHEQY
v_call: TRBV15; clone_size: .; j_call: TRBJ2-1; cdr3_aa: ATSPRLGSGNEQF
v_call: TRBV5-1; clone_size: .; j_call: TRBJ1-1; cdr3_aa: ASSSYRVNTEAF
v_call: TRBV4-2; clone_size: .; j_call: TRBJ2-1; cdr3_aa: ASSRQPGESYNEQF
v_call: TRBV30; clone_size: .; j_call: TRBJ2-3; cdr3_aa: AWSSGGPVAQY
v_call: TRBV19; clone_size: .; j_call: TRBJ1-5; cdr3_aa: ASSIVGTGPNQPQH
v_call: TRBV19; clone_size: .; j_call: TRBJ1-1; cdr3_aa: ASSRQGANTEAF
v_call: TRBV5-6; clone_size: once; j_call: TRBJ1-2; cdr3_aa: ASSWGQTNYGYT
v_call: TRBV6-2/TRBV6-3; clone_size: .; j_call: TRBJ1-6; cdr3_aa: ASSYSIGTGTSSYNSPLH
v_call: TRBV11-3; clone_size: .; j_call: TRBJ2-5; cdr3_aa: ASSWGGTGRQETQY
v_call: TRBV18; clone_size: once; j_call: TRBJ1-6; cdr3_aa: ASSLRQGQEYNSPLH
v_call: TRBV19; clone_size: .; j_call: TRBJ1-2; cdr3_aa: ASRDRGRGYGYT
v_call: TRBV7-2; clone_size: once; j_call: TRBJ1-6; cdr3_aa: ASSLAPELFVSPLH
v_call: TRBV2; clone_size: .; j_call: TRBJ1-2; cdr3_aa: ASTGQGLITYGYT
v_call: TRBV11-3; clone_size: .; j_call: TRBJ1-1; cdr3_aa: ASSPSRDTEAF
v_call: TRBV1; clone_size: .; j_call: TRBJ2-3; cdr3_aa: TSSQDAETSGGSRVADTQY
v_call: TRBV27; clone_size: .; j_call: TRBJ1-5; cdr3_aa: ASSLWGESNQPQH
v_call: TRBV11-2; clone_size: once; j_call: TRBJ2-3; cdr3_aa: ASSFPGDTQY
v_call: TRBV11-1; clone_size: .; j_call: TRBJ1-5; cdr3_aa: ASSLEMRQPQH
v_call: TRBV5-6; clone_size: .; j_call: TRBJ2-4; cdr3_aa: ASSTDMAGVQY
v_call: TRBV18; clone_size: .; j_call: TRBJ1-2; cdr3_aa: ASSHERQGPLDAYGYT
v_call: TRBV6-2/TRBV6-3; clone_size: .; j_call: TRBJ1-1; cdr3_aa: ASSRRNTEAF
v_call: TRBV6-5; clone_size: .; j_call: TRBJ1-4; cdr3_aa: ASSYSLPRVREKLF